Shown below are 5 T cell receptor beta chains from a single sample sequenced in a study of identical twins. TCRdb re-called the 5' RACE reads with MiXCR, one entry per CDR3 protein. The sample consists of under 350,000 distinct CDR3 sequences, 8.5% to 9.5% of them appearing once. The data also belong to a second study, concerning yellow fever vaccine responses in identical twins.

Sequencing was carried out using CD8+ T cells sorted from blood. The source of these receptors is a woman between 18 and 29 years old in good health.

This clonotype was counted a few times. The rearrangement links TRBV19 to TRBJ2-7, with a weak D call TRBD1 (6 bases). This CDR3 is built from 14 residues. Trimming cost V 9 bases and J 4 bases, with 19 bases left between them. From germline, CDR1 is LNHDA and CDR2 SQIVND (reference sequence). CDR3 nucleotide sequence: TGTGCCAGCGCGTCGTGGGACATGTCTTACGAGCAGTACTTC. It specifies CASASWDMSYEQYF. The full variable domain, completed using reference TRBV19 and TRBJ2-7, is DGGITQSPKYLFRKEGQNVTLSCEQNLNHDAMYWYRQDPGQGLRLIYYSQIVNDFQKGDIAEGYSVSREKKESFPLTVTSAQKNPTAFYLCASASWDMSYEQYFGPGTRLTVT.

This chain joins TRBV7-9 and TRBJ2-1; 10 nucleotides line up with TRBD2. This CDR3 region has 14 residues. The ends lost 6 bases at V and 4 bases at J; junction bases unmatched: 3. The germline V gene has CDR1 SEHNR and CDR2 FQNEAQ (reference sequence). CDR3 in amino acids: CASRDSGGYNEQFF. DNA of the CDR3: TGTGCCAGCAGGGATAGCGGGGGGTACAATGAGCAGTTCTTC. Full variable domain (remainder filled in from reference TRBV7-9 and TRBJ2-1): DTGVSQNPRHKITKRGQNVTFRCDPISEHNRLYWYRQTLGQGPEFLTYFQNEAQLEKSRLLSDRFSAERPKGSFSTLEIQRTEQGDSAMYLCASRDSGGYNEQFFGPGTRLTVL.

This clonotype was detected ten times or more. The J gene is TRBJ1-5, the V gene TRBV12-3 or TRBV12-4, with 8 bases aligning to TRBD1. The J segment lost 3 bases and the V segment lost 4 bases, leaving 2 bases of the junction unmatched. This CDR3 is built from 14 residues. The CDR3 region has the DNA TGTGCCAGCAGTTGGACAGGGACCAATCAGCCCCAGCATTTT. It is translated as CASSWTGTNQPQHF.

This clonotype was seen at least ten times. This chain joins TRBV7-6 and TRBJ2-7, with D maybe TRBD2 (7 bases). CDR3 length: 16 residues. Trimming left V 2 bases short and J 7 bases short, with 21 bases between. Germline V CDR1 and CDR2: SGHVS, FNYEAQ. This chain's CDR3 is CASSLRQVAGEGEQYF. CDR3 coding DNA: TGTGCCAGCAGCTTACGTCAGGTGGCAGGGGAGGGGGAGCAGTACTTC. Complete variable domain (other parts from reference TRBV7-6 and TRBJ2-7): GAGVSQSPRYKVTKRGQDVALRCDPISGHVSLYWYRQALGQGPEFLTYFNYEAQQDKSGLPNDRFSAERPEGSISTLTIQRTEQRDSAMYRCASSLRQVAGEGEQYFGPGTRLTVT.

The V and J genes are TRBV24-1 and TRBJ2-5; possible D gene TRBD1, 5 bases. Trimming stripped 6 bases from V and 5 bases from J, with 9 bases between. Germline CDR1 reads KGHDR; CDR2 reads SFDVKD. The CDR3 spans 12 residues. The CDR3 nucleotides are TGTGCCACCAGTCCAGGGCGGGAGACCCAGTACTTC. Translation: CATSPGRETQYF.